This record covers a single TCR beta chain. Its antigen is unknown. Trimming took 3 bases from V and 5 from J, leaving 13 bases between them. Per the germline V gene, CDR1 is SEHNR and CDR2 is FQNEAQ (reference sequence). This CDR3 is built from 14 residues. This entry belongs to a study of post-analysis software for immune sequencing data. Incorporated into the TCR beta cDNA libraries were unique molecular identifiers, which served to reduce PCR and sequencing biases. In TCRdb, the PCR reads were re-called with MiXCR into one record per CDR3 protein. The sample has some 690,000 distinct CDR3 sequences, roughly three fifths seen once. Study findings and constraints: The study found TRBV5-6, TRBV5-1 and TRBV20-1 among five or six TRBV segments more frequent in patients than controls.

This sequence was found in a girl aged 2-10 years with multiple sclerosis. The specimen sequenced was blood. The V and J genes are TRBV7-9 and TRBJ2-5; D might be TRBD1 (6 bases). This CDR3 is CASSFGAGEETQYF. As DNA, the CDR3 is TGTGCCAGCAGCTTTGGAGCAGGGGAGGAGACCCAGTACTTC. The complete variable domain, with remaining parts taken from reference TRBV7-9 and TRBJ2-5, reads DTGVSQNPRHKITKRGQNVTFRCDPISEHNRLYWYRQTLGQGPEFLTYFQNEAQLEKSRLLSDRFSAERPKGSFSTLEIQRTEQGDSAMYLCASSFGAGEETQYFGPGTRLLVL.